A selection of T cell receptor beta chains follows, all from one sample in a study of patients and donors after allogeneic stem cell transplantation. TCRdb processed the RT-PCR reads anew with MiXCR; each CDR3 protein has one entry. Of hundreds of thousands of distinct CDR3 sequences listed, around an eighth were seen once; the top ten hold 11%. Material: blood, either unsorted or a sorted T cell fraction (not recorded which). Every receptor here comes from a human donor who was either an allogeneic HSCT recipient or a stem cell or donor lymphocyte infusion donor (not recorded which). It is not recorded whose cells these are; they may come from a transplant donor. CDR3s include the opening cysteine and the closing phenylalanine or tryptophan. D genes are given only for firm matches. Clone size is given for some rows only: seen once, a few or many times, or a class if the clone is expanded.

v_gene: TRBV6-1
d_gene: -
j_gene: TRBJ2-3
abundance: few
CDR3nt: TGTGCCAGCAAGAGGTGGCGGGGTGGCACAGATACGCAGTATTTT
CDR3aa: CASKRWRGGTDTQYF

v_gene: TRBV5-6
d_gene: -
j_gene: TRBJ2-3
abundance: many
CDR3nt: TGTGCCAGCAGCTTCGACGGGACCCGCACAAGGGCAGATACGCAGTATTTT
CDR3aa: CASSFDGTRTRADTQYF

v_gene: TRBV20-1
d_gene: TRBD2
j_gene: TRBJ2-7
abundance: few
CDR3nt: TGCAGTGCTAGTACGATCGCGGGAGGTTCCTACGAGCAGTACTTC
CDR3aa: CSASTIAGGSYEQYF

v_gene: TRBV2
d_gene: -
j_gene: TRBJ1-6
abundance: many
CDR3nt: TGTGCCAGCAGTGAAGGGGCCATTTTTTGGCCCCTCCACTTT
CDR3aa: CASSEGAIFWPLHF

v_gene: TRBV4-3
d_gene: -
j_gene: TRBJ2-4
abundance: few
CDR3nt: TGCGCCAGCAGCCAGCAAGGGGGGGCCGAAAACATTCAGTACTTC
CDR3aa: CASSQQGGAENIQYF

v_gene: TRBV7-2
d_gene: TRBD2
j_gene: TRBJ2-1
abundance: -
CDR3nt: TGTGCCAGCACCTTACTGGTCGGGGGGTCCCGGGGTGAGCAGTTCTTC
CDR3aa: CASTLLVGGSRGEQFF

v_gene: TRBV6-1
d_gene: -
j_gene: TRBJ2-7
abundance: few
CDR3nt: TGTGCCAGCGGGGAAGGGAGCTCCTACGAGCAGTACTTC
CDR3aa: CASGEGSSYEQYF

v_gene: TRBV18
d_gene: -
j_gene: TRBJ2-7
abundance: -
CDR3nt: TGTGCCAGCTCACCATTGGGTGGAGGCGAGCAGTACTTC
CDR3aa: CASSPLGGGEQYF

v_gene: TRBV20-1
d_gene: -
j_gene: TRBJ2-3
abundance: -
CDR3nt: TGCAGTGCTAGAGATGAAGGGGGGGGGCATACAGATACGCAGTATTTT
CDR3aa: CSARDEGGGHTDTQYF

v_gene: TRBV11-1
d_gene: TRBD2
j_gene: TRBJ2-2
abundance: -
CDR3nt: TGTGCCAGCAGCTTAGAAGTGACTAGCAGCGGGGAGCTGTTTTTT
CDR3aa: CASSLEVTSSGELFF

v_gene: TRBV28
d_gene: -
j_gene: TRBJ2-5
abundance: -
CDR3nt: TGTGCCAGCAGTTCCAACTGGGACGGTCGTGGAGAGACCCAGTACTTC
CDR3aa: CASSSNWDGRGETQYF

v_gene: TRBV12-3/TRBV12-4
d_gene: -
j_gene: TRBJ1-4
abundance: many
CDR3nt: TGTGCCAGCAGAGCCGTGGGTAAAACTAATGAAAAACTGTTTTTT
CDR3aa: CASRAVGKTNEKLFF

v_gene: TRBV7-3
d_gene: -
j_gene: TRBJ2-7
abundance: few
CDR3nt: TGTGCCAGCAGCCCCGGTGGGGTCTCCTACGAGCAGTACTTC
CDR3aa: CASSPGGVSYEQYF

v_gene: TRBV3-1
d_gene: -
j_gene: TRBJ2-1
abundance: many
CDR3nt: TGTGCCAGCAGCCAAGTTCCAGGTACGGATGAGCAGTTCTTC
CDR3aa: CASSQVPGTDEQFF

v_gene: TRBV27
d_gene: -
j_gene: TRBJ2-1
abundance: -
CDR3nt: TGTGCCAGCAGTTACCTAGCATCTGGGAATGAGCAGTTCTTC
CDR3aa: CASSYLASGNEQFF

v_gene: TRBV12-3/TRBV12-4
d_gene: TRBD1
j_gene: TRBJ1-5
abundance: many
CDR3nt: TGTGCCAGCAGTCAATACAGGGGTTCGTATAGCAATCAGCCCCAGCATTTT
CDR3aa: CASSQYRGSYSNQPQHF

v_gene: TRBV28
d_gene: -
j_gene: TRBJ1-2
abundance: -
CDR3nt: TGTGCCACCAAGGTGGACGTTTTTAACTATGGCTACACCTTC
CDR3aa: CATKVDVFNYGYTF

v_gene: TRBV28
d_gene: -
j_gene: TRBJ1-2
abundance: -
CDR3nt: TGTGCCAGCAGGGTTTCCTATGGCTACACCTTC
CDR3aa: CASRVSYGYTF

v_gene: TRBV19
d_gene: -
j_gene: TRBJ2-1
abundance: -
CDR3nt: TGTGCCAGTAGTATAGATCCATCAAGAGAAAGGAATGAGCAGTTCTTC
CDR3aa: CASSIDPSRERNEQFF

v_gene: TRBV6-1
d_gene: TRBD1
j_gene: TRBJ2-7
abundance: -
CDR3nt: TGTGCCAGCAGTCACAGGGGGAGCGTTGGTAACTACGAGCAGTACTTC
CDR3aa: CASSHRGSVGNYEQYF

v_gene: TRBV7-8
d_gene: TRBD1
j_gene: TRBJ2-7
abundance: -
CDR3nt: TGTGCCAGCAGTCGCGACAGGGCCTCCTACGAGCAGTACTTC
CDR3aa: CASSRDRASYEQYF

v_gene: TRBV25-1
d_gene: -
j_gene: TRBJ1-1
abundance: few
CDR3nt: TGTGCCAGCAGTGGTGGGACGACTGAAGCTTTCTTT
CDR3aa: CASSGGTTEAFF

v_gene: TRBV9
d_gene: -
j_gene: TRBJ2-1
abundance: -
CDR3nt: TGTGCCAGCAGCGTAGAAAATGGGGGGAATGAGCAGTTCTTC
CDR3aa: CASSVENGGNEQFF

v_gene: TRBV20-1
d_gene: TRBD1
j_gene: TRBJ1-1
abundance: many
CDR3nt: TGCAGTGCTACCTCGGACAGGGGTCATGAAGCTTTCTTT
CDR3aa: CSATSDRGHEAFF

v_gene: TRBV6-2/TRBV6-3
d_gene: -
j_gene: TRBJ2-1
abundance: -
CDR3nt: TGTGCCAGCAGGGCCCGGGCCAGCTCCTACAATGAGCAGTTCTTC
CDR3aa: CASRARASSYNEQFF

v_gene: TRBV20-1
d_gene: -
j_gene: TRBJ2-7
abundance: -
CDR3nt: TGCAGTGCTCGGGACCCCTCAGCTATGTACGAGCAGTACTTC
CDR3aa: CSARDPSAMYEQYF

v_gene: TRBV19
d_gene: TRBD1
j_gene: TRBJ2-5
abundance: -
CDR3nt: TGTGCCAGTAGTATGGGTGACAGGGCAGAGACCCAGTACTTC
CDR3aa: CASSMGDRAETQYF

v_gene: TRBV7-7
d_gene: -
j_gene: TRBJ2-1
abundance: few
CDR3nt: TGTGCCAGCAGCTTAGTTCGGAGCTCCTACAATGAGCAGTTCTTC
CDR3aa: CASSLVRSSYNEQFF

v_gene: TRBV19
d_gene: -
j_gene: TRBJ1-1
abundance: few
CDR3nt: TGTGCCAGTAGTAATATCGAACGTCTCACTGAAGCTTTCTTT
CDR3aa: CASSNIERLTEAFF

v_gene: TRBV5-1
d_gene: -
j_gene: TRBJ1-1
abundance: few
CDR3nt: TGCGCCAGCAGCTCGGCAACCGGTGGCACTGAAGCTTTCTTT
CDR3aa: CASSSATGGTEAFF

v_gene: TRBV2
d_gene: TRBD2
j_gene: TRBJ2-7
abundance: once
CDR3nt: TGTGCCAGCAGTGCCACTAGCGGGAGCTCCTACGAGCAGTACTTC
CDR3aa: CASSATSGSSYEQYF

v_gene: TRBV7-3
d_gene: TRBD1
j_gene: TRBJ1-2
abundance: -
CDR3nt: TGTGCCAGCAGCTTAACGGGACAGGGCCGGGACTACACCTTC
CDR3aa: CASSLTGQGRDYTF

v_gene: TRBV9
d_gene: TRBD1
j_gene: TRBJ2-2
abundance: few
CDR3nt: TGTGCCAGCAGCCCAGGACAGGGGGGACGATGGGACACCGGGGAGCTGTTTTTT
CDR3aa: CASSPGQGGRWDTGELFF

v_gene: TRBV20-1
d_gene: TRBD2
j_gene: TRBJ2-5
abundance: -
CDR3nt: TGCAGTGCTAGAGATTTAGCGGGATCCCAAGAGACCCAGTACTTC
CDR3aa: CSARDLAGSQETQYF

v_gene: TRBV12-3/TRBV12-4
d_gene: TRBD2
j_gene: TRBJ2-1
abundance: few
CDR3nt: TGTGCCAGCAGTTTTTGGCGCGGGGGCAATGAGCAGTTCTTC
CDR3aa: CASSFWRGGNEQFF

v_gene: TRBV2
d_gene: -
j_gene: TRBJ2-4
abundance: -
CDR3nt: TGTGCCAGCAGGGAAGGGGTTGTTTACATTCAGTACTTC
CDR3aa: CASREGVVYIQYF

v_gene: TRBV6-5
d_gene: -
j_gene: TRBJ1-3
abundance: many
CDR3nt: TGTGCCAGCAGTTCCGGACAGCGACTCTCTGGAAACACCATATATTTT
CDR3aa: CASSSGQRLSGNTIYF

v_gene: TRBV2
d_gene: -
j_gene: TRBJ2-7
abundance: few
CDR3nt: TGTGCCAGCAGGATCGGGCCCTCCTACGAGCAGTACTTC
CDR3aa: CASRIGPSYEQYF

v_gene: TRBV11-2
d_gene: -
j_gene: TRBJ2-3
abundance: -
CDR3nt: TGTGCCAGCAGCTTAGTGCTCTCACACGATACGCAGTATTTT
CDR3aa: CASSLVLSHDTQYF

v_gene: TRBV9
d_gene: -
j_gene: TRBJ2-7
abundance: -
CDR3nt: TGTGCCAGCAGCGTAGACGGGAGTACCCTCTACGAGCAGTACTTC
CDR3aa: CASSVDGSTLYEQYF